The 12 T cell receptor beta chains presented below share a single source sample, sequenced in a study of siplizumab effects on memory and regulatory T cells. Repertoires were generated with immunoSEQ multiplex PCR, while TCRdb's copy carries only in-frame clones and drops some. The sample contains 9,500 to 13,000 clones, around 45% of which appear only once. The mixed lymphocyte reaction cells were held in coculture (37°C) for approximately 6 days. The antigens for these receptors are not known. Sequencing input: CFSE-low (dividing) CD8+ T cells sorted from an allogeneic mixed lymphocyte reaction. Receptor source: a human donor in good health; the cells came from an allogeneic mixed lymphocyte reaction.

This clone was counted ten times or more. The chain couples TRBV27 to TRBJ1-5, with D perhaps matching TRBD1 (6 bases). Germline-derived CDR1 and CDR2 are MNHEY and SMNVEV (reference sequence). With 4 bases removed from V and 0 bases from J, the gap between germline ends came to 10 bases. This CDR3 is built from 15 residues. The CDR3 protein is CASSWGPISNQPQHF. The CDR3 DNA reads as TGTGCCAGCAGTTGGGGGCCAATTAGCAATCAGCCCCAGCATTTT.

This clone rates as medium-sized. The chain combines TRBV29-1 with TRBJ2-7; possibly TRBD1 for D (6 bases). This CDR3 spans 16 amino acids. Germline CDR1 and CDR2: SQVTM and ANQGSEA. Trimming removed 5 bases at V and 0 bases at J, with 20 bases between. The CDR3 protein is CSVIFSSADSSYEQYF. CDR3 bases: TGCAGCGTTATTTTTAGTTCTGCGGACAGCTCCTACGAGCAGTACTTC.

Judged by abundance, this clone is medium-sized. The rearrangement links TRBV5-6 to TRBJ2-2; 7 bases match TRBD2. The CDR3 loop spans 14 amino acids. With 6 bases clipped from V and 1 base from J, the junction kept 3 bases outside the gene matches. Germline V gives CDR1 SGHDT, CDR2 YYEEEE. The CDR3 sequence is CASMPGGNTGELFF. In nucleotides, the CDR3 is TGTGCCAGCATGCCGGGGGGGAACACCGGGGAGCTGTTTTTT.

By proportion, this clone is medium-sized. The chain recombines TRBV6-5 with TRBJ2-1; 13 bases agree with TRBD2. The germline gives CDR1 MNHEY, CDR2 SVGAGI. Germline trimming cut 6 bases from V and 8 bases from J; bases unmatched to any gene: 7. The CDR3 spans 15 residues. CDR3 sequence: CASSRTSGGGDEQFF. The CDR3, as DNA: TGTGCCAGCAGCCGGACTAGCGGGGGAGGGGATGAGCAGTTCTTC.

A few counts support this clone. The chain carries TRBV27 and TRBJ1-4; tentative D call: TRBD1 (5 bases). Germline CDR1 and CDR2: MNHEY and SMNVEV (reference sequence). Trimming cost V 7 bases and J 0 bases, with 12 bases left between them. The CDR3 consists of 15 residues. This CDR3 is CASTSGYATNEKLFF. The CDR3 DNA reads TGTGCCAGCACCTCAGGGTATGCAACTAATGAAAAACTGTTTTTT.

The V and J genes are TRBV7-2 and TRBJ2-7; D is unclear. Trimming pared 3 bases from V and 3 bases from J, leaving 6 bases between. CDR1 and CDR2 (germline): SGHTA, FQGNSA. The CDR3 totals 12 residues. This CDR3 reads CASSFWGYEQYF. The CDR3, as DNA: TGTGCCAGCAGCTTTTGGGGCTACGAGCAGTACTTC.

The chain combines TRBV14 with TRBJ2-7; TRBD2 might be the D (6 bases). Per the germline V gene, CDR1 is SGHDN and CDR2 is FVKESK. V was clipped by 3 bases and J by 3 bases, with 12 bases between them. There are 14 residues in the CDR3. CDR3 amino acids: CASSQPGLFYEQYF. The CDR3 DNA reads TGTGCCAGCAGCCAGCCGGGACTTTTCTACGAGCAGTACTTC.

The CDR3 DNA follows: TGTGCCAGCAAGAGAGGACAGGCCGTCGAGCAGTACTTC. Translating gives CASKRGQAVEQYF. The chain employs TRBV6-1 and TRBJ2-7; 7 positions match TRBD1. V was pared by 7 bases and J by 6 bases, with 9 bases of the junction left unmatched. Per germline, CDR1 MNHNS and CDR2 SASEGT. This CDR3 has 13 residues.

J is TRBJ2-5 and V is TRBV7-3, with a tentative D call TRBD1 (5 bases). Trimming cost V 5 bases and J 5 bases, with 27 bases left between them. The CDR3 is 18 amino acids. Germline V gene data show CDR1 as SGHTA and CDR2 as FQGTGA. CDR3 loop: CASSRIRGEIRAGETQYF. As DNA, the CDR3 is TGTGCCAGCAGCCGAATTAGGGGTGAGATTAGGGCCGGGGAGACCCAGTACTTC.

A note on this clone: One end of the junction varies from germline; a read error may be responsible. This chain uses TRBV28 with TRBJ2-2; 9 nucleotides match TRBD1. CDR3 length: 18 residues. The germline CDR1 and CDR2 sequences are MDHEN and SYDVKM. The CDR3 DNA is TGTGCCAGCACAATCGAAACTCCGGGACAGGGACTACACCGGGGAGCTGTTTTT. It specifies CASTIETPGQGLHRGAVF.

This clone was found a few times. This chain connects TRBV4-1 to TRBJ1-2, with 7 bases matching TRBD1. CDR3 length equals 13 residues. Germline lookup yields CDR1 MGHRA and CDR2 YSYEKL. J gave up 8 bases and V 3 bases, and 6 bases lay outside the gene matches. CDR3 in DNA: TGCGCCAGCAGCCACGTAACAGGGGAAGGCTACACCTTC. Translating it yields CASSHVTGEGYTF.

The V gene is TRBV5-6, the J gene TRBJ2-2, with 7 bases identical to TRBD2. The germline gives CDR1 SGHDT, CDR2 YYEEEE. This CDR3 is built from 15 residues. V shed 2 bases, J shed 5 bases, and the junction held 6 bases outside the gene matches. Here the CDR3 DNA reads TGTGCCAGCAGCTTCGGTGGCGGGGGTACCGGGGAGCTGTTTTTT. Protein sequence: CASSFGGGGTGELFF.